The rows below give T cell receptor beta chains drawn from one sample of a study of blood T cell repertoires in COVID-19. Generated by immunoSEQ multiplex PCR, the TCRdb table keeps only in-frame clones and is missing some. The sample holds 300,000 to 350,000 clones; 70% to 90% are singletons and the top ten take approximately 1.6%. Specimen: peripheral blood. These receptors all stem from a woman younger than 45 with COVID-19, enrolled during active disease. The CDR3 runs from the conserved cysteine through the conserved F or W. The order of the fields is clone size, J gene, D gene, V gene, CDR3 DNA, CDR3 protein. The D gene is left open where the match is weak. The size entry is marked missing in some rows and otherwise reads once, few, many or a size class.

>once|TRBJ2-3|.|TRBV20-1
TGCAGTGCTAGGGATGAGCGAAGGGGGTATTTT
CSARDERRGYF
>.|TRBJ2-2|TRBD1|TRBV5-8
TGTGCCAGCAGCTTGGACCCCGGGACAGGGACCGGGGAGCTGTTTTTT
CASSLDPGTGTGELFF
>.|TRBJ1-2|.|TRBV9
TGTGCCAGCAGCCCACAGGGAGGGAATGGCTACACCTTC
CASSPQGGNGYTF
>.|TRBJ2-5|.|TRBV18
TGTGCCAGCTCACCAGAGGTCCGGAGGGAGACCCAGTACTTC
CASSPEVRRETQYF
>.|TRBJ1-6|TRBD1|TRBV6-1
TGTGCCAGCAGTGAAGCGGGGACAGGGTATTCACCCCTCCACTTT
CASSEAGTGYSPLHF
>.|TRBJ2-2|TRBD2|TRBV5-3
TGTGCCAGAAGCTTGGCGGGGGGTCACACCGGGGAGCTGTTTTTT
CARSLAGGHTGELFF
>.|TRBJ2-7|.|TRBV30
TGTGCCTGGAGGACAGGCTTCTCCTACGAGCAGTACTTC
CAWRTGFSYEQYF
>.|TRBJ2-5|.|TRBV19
TGTGCCAGTAGTATGGGAACAGGGACGGAGACCCAGTACTTC
CASSMGTGTETQYF
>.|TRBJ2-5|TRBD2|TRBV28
TGTGCCAGCAGTTTCCTAGCGGGGGGGCCCTCTAACTTC
CASSFLAGGPSNF
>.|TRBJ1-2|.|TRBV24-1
TGTGCCACCAGTGATTTCCGGCAGGGGAAAGGCTACACCTTC
CATSDFRQGKGYTF
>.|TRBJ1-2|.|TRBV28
TGTGCCAGCAGTTTAACTCGCGTGCAGGGGGGCTACACCTTC
CASSLTRVQGGYTF
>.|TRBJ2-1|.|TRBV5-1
TGCGCCAGCAGCTTGGTGGGCGGGGCAACCCAAAATGAGCAGTTCTTC
CASSLVGGATQNEQFF
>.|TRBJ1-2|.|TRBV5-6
TGTGCCAGCAGCCCGGACACAGCCTATGGCTACACCTTC
CASSPDTAYGYTF
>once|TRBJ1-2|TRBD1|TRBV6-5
TGTGCCAGCAGCGGGACACAGGGGTATGGCTACACCTTC
CASSGTQGYGYTF
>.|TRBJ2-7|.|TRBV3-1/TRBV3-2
TGTGCCAGCAGCCGGCCAAAACCCGTCTACGAGCAGTACTTC
CASSRPKPVYEQYF
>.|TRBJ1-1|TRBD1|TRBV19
TGTGCCAGTAGTTGGACAGGGATGATTCCGGGGTTGGACACTGAAGCTTTCTTT
CASSWTGMIPGLDTEAFF
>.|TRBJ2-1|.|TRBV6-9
TGTGCCAGCAGACACAGAGAGCAGTTCTTC
CASRHREQFF
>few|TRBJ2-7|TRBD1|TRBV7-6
TGTGCCAGCAGCTTAGAGGCAGGGGGAAGCTACGAGCAGTACTTC
CASSLEAGGSYEQYF
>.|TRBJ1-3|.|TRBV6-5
TGTGCCAGCAGCCTCGGGGGTTTCTCTGGAAACACCATATATTTT
CASSLGGFSGNTIYF
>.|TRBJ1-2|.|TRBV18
TGTGCCAGCTCACCATCGGACAGACCTAACTATGGCTACACCTTC
CASSPSDRPNYGYTF
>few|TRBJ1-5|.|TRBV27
TGTGCCAGCAGCCACGGACAGCCAAATCAGCCCCAGCATTTT
CASSHGQPNQPQHF